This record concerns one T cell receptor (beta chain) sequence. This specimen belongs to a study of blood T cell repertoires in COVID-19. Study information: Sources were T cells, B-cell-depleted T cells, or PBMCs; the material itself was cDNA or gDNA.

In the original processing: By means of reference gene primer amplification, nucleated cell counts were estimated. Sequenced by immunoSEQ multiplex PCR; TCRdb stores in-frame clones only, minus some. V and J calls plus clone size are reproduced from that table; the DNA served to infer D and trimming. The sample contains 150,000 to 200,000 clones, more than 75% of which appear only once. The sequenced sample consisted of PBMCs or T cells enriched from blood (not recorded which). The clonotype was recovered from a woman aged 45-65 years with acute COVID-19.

CDR3 sequence: CASSLTTNTEAFF. For the CDR3, the DNA is TGTGCCAGCAGTTTGACGACTAACACTGAAGCTTTCTTT. This chain joins TRBV28 and TRBJ1-1; D unresolved. The CDR3 consists of 13 residues. The germline gives CDR1 MDHEN, CDR2 SYDVKM. V lost 3 bases, J lost 2 bases, and 7 bases lay in between. The full variable domain, with the rest looked up from reference TRBV28 and TRBJ1-1, is DVKVTQSSRYLVKRTGEKVFLECVQDMDHENMFWYRQDPGLGLRLIYFSYDVKMKEKGDIPEGYSVSREKKERFSLILESASTNQTSMYLCASSLTTNTEAFFGQGTRLTVV.